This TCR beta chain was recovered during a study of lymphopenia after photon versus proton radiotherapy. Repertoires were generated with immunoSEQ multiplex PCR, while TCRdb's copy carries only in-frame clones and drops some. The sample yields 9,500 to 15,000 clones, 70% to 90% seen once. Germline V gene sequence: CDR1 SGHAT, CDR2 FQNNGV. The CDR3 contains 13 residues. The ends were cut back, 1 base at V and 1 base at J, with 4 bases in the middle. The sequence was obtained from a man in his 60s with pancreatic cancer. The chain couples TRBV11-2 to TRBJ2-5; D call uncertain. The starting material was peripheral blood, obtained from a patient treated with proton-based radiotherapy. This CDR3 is CASSLASQETQYF. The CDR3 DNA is TGTGCCAGCAGCTTAGCCAGCCAAGAGACCCAGTACTTC.